One sample yielded the 18 T cell receptor beta chains listed below, sequenced in a study of OX40 agonist ivuxolimab in advanced cancers. TCRdb keeps only in-frame clones here, not all; method: immunoSEQ multiplex PCR. The sample shows some 54,000 clones, 70% to 85% of them seen only once. Sequencing used CD4+ or CD8+ T cells sorted from blood, obtained in a trial of the OX40 agonist ivuxolimab. The source of these receptors is an adult with an advanced solid tumor such as melanoma, head and neck, liver or kidney cancer.

The chain joins TRBV18 to TRBJ2-1, with TRBD1 matching 7 bases. The CDR3 spans 17 residues. From germline, CDR1 is KGHSH and CDR2 LQKENI. Trimming removed 6 bases from V and 3 bases from J; junction bases left unmatched: 14. The chain's CDR3 is CASSRVNLGGFYNEQFF. The CDR3 nucleotides are TGTGCCAGCTCGCGGGTAAATTTAGGGGGCTTCTACAATGAGCAGTTCTTC.

J is TRBJ1-4 and V is TRBV18, with D maybe TRBD1 (6 bases). Germline assignment: CDR1 KGHSH and CDR2 LQKENI. Trimming pared 6 bases from V and 8 bases from J, leaving 19 bases between. This CDR3 spans 15 amino acids. This chain's CDR3 is CASSPTRDKPEKLFF. DNA of the CDR3: TGTGCCAGCTCTCCCACCAGGGACAAACCGGAAAAACTGTTTTTT.

V is TRBV5-1 and J is TRBJ2-1; 8 bases fit TRBD1. Trimming took 5 bases from V and 5 from J; bases not matched to a gene: 3. The CDR3 runs to 13 residues. Germline loops: CDR1 SGHRS, CDR2 YFSETQ. CDR3 sequence (DNA): TGCGCCAGCAGACCGACAGGGGACAATGAGCAGTTCTTC. Its protein is CASRPTGDNEQFF.

The chain's CDR3 is CASSFGGQGNTEAFF. As DNA, the CDR3 is TGTGCCAGCAGCTTCGGGGGACAGGGAAACACTGAAGCTTTCTTT. The V gene is TRBV5-4, the J gene TRBJ1-1; 9 bases line up with TRBD1. Germline V CDR1 and CDR2: SGHNT, YYREEE (reference sequence). This CDR3 is 15 amino acids long. V was pared by 2 bases and J by 2 bases, with 4 bases of the junction left unmatched.

Only a few counts were recorded for this clone. The V gene is TRBV11-2, the J gene TRBJ1-6; no clear D gene. The CDR3 runs to 13 residues. Germline V gene data show CDR1 as SGHAT and CDR2 as FQNNGV. V lost 1 base, J lost 9 bases, and 7 bases lay in between. The CDR3 sequence is CASSLVEGSPLHF. The DNA of the CDR3 is TGTGCCAGCAGCTTAGTAGAGGGTTCACCCCTCCACTTT. The entire variable domain, with the rest obtained from reference TRBV11-2 and TRBJ1-6, is as follows: EAGVAQSPRYKIIEKRQSVAFWCNPISGHATLYWYQQILGQGPKLLIQFQNNGVVDDSQLPKDRFSAERLKGVDSTLKIQPAKLEDSAVYLCASSLVEGSPLHFGNGTRLTVT.

The chain uses TRBV4-1 and TRBJ2-3; TRBD1 matches 10 bases. Germline V gene sequence: CDR1 MGHRA, CDR2 YSYEKL. V was pared by 5 bases and J by 1 base, with 3 bases of the junction left unmatched. This CDR3 is built from 15 residues. This CDR3 is CASSDGTGGTDTQYF. The CDR3 nucleotides are TGCGCCAGCAGCGACGGGACAGGGGGCACAGATACGCAGTATTTT.

V gene TRBV5-1 combines with J gene TRBJ2-6, with no clear D. V was clipped by 4 bases and J by 1 base, with 3 bases between them. CDR1 and CDR2 (germline): SGHRS, YFSETQ. This CDR3 spans 13 amino acids. The CDR3 sequence: CASSGSGANVLTF. Written as DNA, the CDR3 is TGCGCCAGCAGCGGTTCTGGGGCCAACGTCCTGACTTTC.

The chain has TRBV27 and TRBJ2-7; D possibly uses TRBD1 or TRBD2 (5 bases each). Germline loops: CDR1 MNHEY, CDR2 SMNVEV (reference sequence). V was pared by 3 bases and J by 4 bases, with 13 bases between. The CDR3 has 14 residues. The DNA for the CDR3 is TGTGCCAGCAGTTTGAGGGGCAGGACTTACGAGCAGTACTTC. Its translation is CASSLRGRTYEQYF.

V is TRBV27 and J is TRBJ2-5; 11 positions match TRBD2. This CDR3 comprises 17 residues. After removal of 5 bases from V and 2 bases from J, the junction contained 10 bases not matched to a gene. The V gene's germline CDR1 is MNHEY and CDR2 SMNVEV (reference sequence). CDR3 sequence reads: CASSLRGPSGGQETQYF. CDR3 in DNA: TGTGCCAGCAGTCTAAGGGGGCCTAGCGGGGGGCAAGAGACCCAGTACTTC.

J is TRBJ2-1 and V is TRBV15; D remains ambiguous. CDR1 is LNHNV, CDR2 YYDKDF, per germline (reference sequence). V lost 3 bases to trimming and J lost 3 bases, with 9 bases between them. The CDR3 loop spans 14 amino acids. The DNA of the CDR3 is TGTGCCACCAGCAGGCAAAGGGTCTACAATGAGCAGTTCTTC. Encoded protein: CATSRQRVYNEQFF.

This clone has more than one count but fewer than ten. The chain recombines TRBV27 with TRBJ2-5, with 14 bases that match TRBD2. This CDR3 has 15 amino acids. Trimming took 5 bases from V and 4 from J; bases not matched to a gene: 3. The V gene's germline CDR1 is MNHEY and CDR2 SMNVEV (reference sequence). This CDR3 reads CASSAGLAGVETQYF. CDR3 DNA sequence: TGTGCCAGCAGTGCGGGACTAGCGGGGGTAGAGACCCAGTACTTC.

The chain combines TRBV7-9 with TRBJ1-5; D uncertain. Per germline, CDR1 SEHNR and CDR2 FQNEAQ (reference sequence). This CDR3 is built from 16 residues. V was clipped by 4 bases and J by 3 bases, with 16 bases between them. The CDR3 DNA reads as TGTGCCAGCAGCTCCTCTGCCCCAGGTTTCAATCAGCCCCAGCATTTT. The encoded protein is CASSSSAPGFNQPQHF.

This clone occurred once. The V gene is TRBV7-2, the J gene TRBJ2-3, with D perhaps TRBD2 (6 bases). CDR3 size: 16 residues. V was trimmed by 1 base and J by 6 bases, leaving 17 bases between them. The V gene's germline CDR1 is SGHTA and CDR2 FQGNSA. CDR3 in amino acids: CASSLVAGSPGDTQYF. CDR3 bases: TGTGCCAGCAGCTTAGTCGCGGGGTCTCCCGGGGATACGCAGTATTTT.

The V call is TRBV10-3, the J call TRBJ2-5; TRBD2 is a possible D gene (5 bases). CDR3 length: 13 amino acids. Trimming took 3 bases from V and 3 from J, leaving 8 bases between them. Germline CDR1 and CDR2: ENHRY and SYGVKD. The CDR3 bases are TGTGCCATCAGTGACGGGAAGGAAGAGACCCAGTACTTC. As protein: CAISDGKEETQYF.

The gene calls are TRBV7-8 and TRBJ1-6; tentative D call: TRBD1 (6 bases). In germline, CDR1 is SGHVS, CDR2 FQNEAQ. Deletions cut 5 bases from V and 6 bases from J, with 11 bases between. The CDR3 sequence is 14 residues long. The CDR3 loop is CASSPYRVNSPLHF. CDR3 nucleotide sequence: TGTGCCAGCAGCCCGTACAGGGTTAATTCACCCCTCCACTTT.

This clone was detected only a few times. The rearrangement joins TRBV10-1 to TRBJ2-3, with no clear D. With 8 bases removed from V and 5 bases from J, the gap between germline ends came to 8 bases. CDR1 WNHNN and CDR2 SYGVQD come from the germline V gene (reference sequence). There are 11 residues in the CDR3. The CDR3 loop reads CASGALDTQYF. DNA for the CDR3: TGCGCCAGCGGAGCCTTAGATACGCAGTATTTT.

This chain joins TRBV27 and TRBJ2-7; TRBD2 agrees at 12 bases. Germline CDR1 and CDR2: MNHEY and SMNVEV (reference sequence). Germline trimming cut 7 bases from V and 2 bases from J; bases unmatched to any gene: 3. CDR3 length: 14 residues. In nucleotides, the CDR3 is TGTGCCAGCACTAGGACTAGCGGGACCTACGAGCAGTACTTC. Amino acid sequence: CASTRTSGTYEQYF.

The rearrangement uses TRBV29-1 and TRBJ2-7; possibly TRBD1 for D (6 bases). CDR1 and CDR2 (germline): SQVTM, ANQGSEA. The CDR3 totals 12 residues. The V gene lost 7 bases and the J gene lost 3 bases, with 13 bases spanning the gap. The CDR3 sequence is CSAHLQGYEQYF. The CDR3 coding sequence is TGCAGCGCCCACCTACAGGGCTACGAGCAGTACTTC.